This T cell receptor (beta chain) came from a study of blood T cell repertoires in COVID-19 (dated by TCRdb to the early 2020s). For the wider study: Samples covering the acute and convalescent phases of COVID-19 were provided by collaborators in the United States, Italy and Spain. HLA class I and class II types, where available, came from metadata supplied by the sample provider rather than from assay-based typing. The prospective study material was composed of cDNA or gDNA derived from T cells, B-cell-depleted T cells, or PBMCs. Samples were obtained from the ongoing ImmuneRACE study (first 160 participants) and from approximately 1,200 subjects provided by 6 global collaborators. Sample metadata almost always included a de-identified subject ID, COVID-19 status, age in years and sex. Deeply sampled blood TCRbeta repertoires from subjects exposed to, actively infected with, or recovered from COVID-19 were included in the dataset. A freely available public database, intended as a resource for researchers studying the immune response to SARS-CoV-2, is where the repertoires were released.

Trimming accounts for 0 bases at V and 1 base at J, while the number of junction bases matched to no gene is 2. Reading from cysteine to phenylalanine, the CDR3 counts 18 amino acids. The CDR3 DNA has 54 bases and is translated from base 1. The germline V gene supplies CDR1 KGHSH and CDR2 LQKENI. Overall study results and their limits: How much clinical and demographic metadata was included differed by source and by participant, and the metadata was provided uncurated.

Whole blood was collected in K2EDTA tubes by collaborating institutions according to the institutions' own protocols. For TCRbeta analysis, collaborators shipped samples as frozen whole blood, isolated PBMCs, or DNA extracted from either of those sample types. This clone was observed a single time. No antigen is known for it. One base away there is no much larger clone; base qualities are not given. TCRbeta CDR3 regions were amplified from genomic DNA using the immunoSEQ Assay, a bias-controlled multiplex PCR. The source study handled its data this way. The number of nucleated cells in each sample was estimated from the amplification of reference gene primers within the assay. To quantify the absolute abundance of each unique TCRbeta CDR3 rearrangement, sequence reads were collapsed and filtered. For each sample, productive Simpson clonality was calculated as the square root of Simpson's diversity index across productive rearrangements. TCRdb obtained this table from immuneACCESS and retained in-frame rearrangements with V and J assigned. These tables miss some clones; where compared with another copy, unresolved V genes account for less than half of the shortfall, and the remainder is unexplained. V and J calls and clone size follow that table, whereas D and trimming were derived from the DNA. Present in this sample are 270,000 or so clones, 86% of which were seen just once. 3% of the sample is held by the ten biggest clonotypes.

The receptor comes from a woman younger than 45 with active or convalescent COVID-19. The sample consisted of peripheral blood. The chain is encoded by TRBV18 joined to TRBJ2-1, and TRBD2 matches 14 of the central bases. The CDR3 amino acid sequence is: CASSPPGLAGDSYNEQFF. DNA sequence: TGTGCCAGCTCACCACCGGGACTAGCGGGGGATTCCTACAATGAGCAGTTCTTC.